What follows are 32 T cell receptor beta chains derived from one specimen sequenced in a study of blood T cell repertoires in COVID-19. Produced via immunoSEQ multiplex PCR; TCRdb's table is partial and in-frame only. The sample contains fewer than 350,000 clones, 80% to 90% of which appear only once. The sequenced sample was PBMCs or T cells enriched from blood (not recorded which). The receptor source for this set is a middle-aged woman with acute COVID-19.

The chain recombines TRBV19 with TRBJ1-3; D not resolved. V was clipped by 5 bases and J by 3 bases, with 8 bases between them. Germline V gene data show CDR1 as LNHDA and CDR2 as SQIVND (reference sequence). The CDR3 length is 13 residues. CDR3 loop: CASSWADGNTIYF. As DNA, the CDR3 is TGTGCCAGTAGTTGGGCAGATGGAAACACCATATATTTT.

The chain links TRBV19 to TRBJ2-1; perhaps TRBD2 as D (6 bases). The CDR3 consists of 16 residues. Germline CDR1 reads LNHDA; CDR2 reads SQIVND (reference sequence). V lost 1 base, J lost 0 bases, and 10 bases lay in between. In nucleotides, the CDR3 is TGTGCCAGTAGTATAGTCCAGACTAGCTCCTACAATGAGCAGTTCTTC. Translation: CASSIVQTSSYNEQFF.

The chain combines TRBV29-1 with TRBJ1-2, with D possibly being TRBD1 (6 bases). The CDR3 has 14 residues. Between the trimmed V and J ends, which lost 6 bases and 0 bases, there was a span of 14 bases. In germline, CDR1 is SQVTM, CDR2 ANQGSEA. CDR3 loop: CSVVGQSTNYGYTF. In DNA, the CDR3 is TGCAGCGTCGTTGGACAGAGCACTAACTATGGCTACACCTTC.

The chain employs TRBV7-2 and TRBJ2-1, with 10 bases lining up with TRBD2. The J segment lost 0 bases and the V segment lost 6 bases, leaving 11 bases of the junction unmatched. Per germline, CDR1 SGHTA and CDR2 FQGNSA. This CDR3 comprises 18 residues. For the CDR3, the DNA is TGTGCCAGCAGTCCTCGTTCGAGCGGGGGGGTCTCCTACAATGAGCAGTTCTTC. It yields the protein CASSPRSSGGVSYNEQFF. The whole variable domain, remainder taken from reference TRBV7-2 and TRBJ2-1, is GAGVSQSPSNKVTEKGKDVELRCDPISGHTALYWYRQSLGQGLEFLIYFQGNSAPDKSGLPSDRFSAERTGGSVSTLTIQRTQQEDSAVYLCASSPRSSGGVSYNEQFFGPGTRLTVL.

V usage is TRBV2 and J usage is TRBJ2-1, with a tentative D call TRBD2 (6 bases). V lost 8 bases and J lost 7, with 12 bases in between. Germline V gene lookup returns CDR1 SNHLY and CDR2 FYNNEI. This CDR3 contains 12 residues. Written as DNA, the CDR3 is TGTGCCAGCCACCTCCGGGGGAATGAGCAGTTCTTC. Encoded protein: CASHLRGNEQFF.

The chain is built from TRBV9 and TRBJ2-1; TRBD1 is a possible D gene (5 bases). V dropped 3 bases and J dropped 0 bases, with 16 bases sitting between them. Germline V gene data show CDR1 as SGDLS and CDR2 as YYNGEE. This CDR3 spans 17 amino acids. CDR3 region: CASSAWGDASSYNEQFF. CDR3 coding DNA: TGTGCCAGCAGCGCTTGGGGCGACGCGAGCTCCTACAATGAGCAGTTCTTC.

This clone came up a few times. The CDR3 DNA sequence: TGTGCCAGTGGAAGACAGGGGATGGATTCACCCCTCCACTTT. Amino acids: CASGRQGMDSPLHF. The V gene is TRBV19, the J gene TRBJ1-6; 8 nucleotides line up with TRBD1. V trimming: 8 bases; J trimming: 8 bases; junction bases outside the gene matches: 8. The CDR3 runs to 14 residues. Per the germline V gene, CDR1 is LNHDA and CDR2 is SQIVND (reference sequence).

This clone was counted a few times. The chain couples TRBV4-3 to TRBJ1-2; 7 bases line up with TRBD1. There are 16 residues in the CDR3. V was pared by 0 bases and J by 7 bases, with 11 bases of the junction left unmatched. Germline V gene lookup returns CDR1 LGHNA and CDR2 YSLEER. This chain's CDR3 is CASSQDVAKGAFGYTF. The CDR3 bases are TGCGCCAGCAGCCAAGATGTGGCCAAGGGGGCGTTTGGCTACACCTTC.

This clone was counted once. J is TRBJ1-3 and V is TRBV4-3; D is unresolved. The V and J ends lost 2 bases and 7 bases respectively, with 15 bases between them. CDR3 length: 15 residues. Looked up from germline, CDR1 is LGHNA and CDR2 is YSLEER. CDR3 DNA sequence: TGCGCCAGCAGCCAAACCAGGATTCTTAGGAACACCATATATTTT. This encodes CASSQTRILRNTIYF.

This sequence joins TRBV10-3 and TRBJ1-2, with D perhaps TRBD1 (5 bases). The CDR3 is 14 residues long. Trimming left V 7 bases short and J 7 bases short, with 19 bases between. CDR1 and CDR2 (germline): ENHRY, SYGVKD. The CDR3 here is CAINEDVKGVGYTF. For the CDR3, the DNA is TGTGCCATCAACGAGGACGTAAAAGGGGTTGGCTACACCTTC.

V and J are TRBV18 and TRBJ1-2, with a tentative D call TRBD1 (5 bases). V lost 3 bases and J lost 4, with 12 bases in between. This CDR3 has 14 amino acids. Germline CDR1 KGHSH, CDR2 LQKENI. This chain's CDR3 is CASSPSRTSYGYTF. In DNA, the CDR3 is TGTGCCAGCTCACCGTCAAGGACATCCTATGGCTACACCTTC.

The chain links TRBV6-6 to TRBJ2-3; 9 positions match TRBD2. The germline V gene encodes CDR1 MNHNY and CDR2 SVGAGI (reference sequence). This CDR3 has 16 amino acids. After removal of 6 bases from V and 2 bases from J, the junction contained 9 bases not matched to a gene. Here the CDR3 DNA reads TGTGCCAGCAGATCCGGGCGGGGGGGCTTCACAGATACGCAGTATTTT. Translated, it gives CASRSGRGGFTDTQYF.

V and J are TRBV6-1 and TRBJ1-3; D is unclear. The CDR3 extends over 16 amino acids. Trimming cost V 3 bases and J 0 bases, with 12 bases left between them. CDR1 and CDR2 (germline): MNHNS, SASEGT. This CDR3 reads CASSESYIPSGNTIYF. CDR3 nucleotide sequence: TGTGCCAGCAGTGAGTCATACATCCCCTCTGGAAACACCATATATTTT.

The CDR3 loop reads CASSYSRTGAALQHF. The CDR3 DNA reads TGTGCCAGCAGTTACTCCCGGACAGGGGCCGCACTCCAGCATTTT. This chain connects TRBV6-2 or TRBV6-3 to TRBJ1-5; 9 bases are shared with TRBD1. V was clipped by 0 bases and J by 12 bases; unmatched bases: 9. The CDR3 consists of 15 residues. Germline V gene lookup returns CDR1 MNHEY and CDR2 SVGEGT.

This chain joins TRBV28 and TRBJ1-3, with 7 bases aligning to TRBD1. V lost 5 bases, J lost 7 bases, and 11 bases stayed unmatched. Germline V CDR1 and CDR2: MDHEN, SYDVKM. The CDR3 spans 15 residues. The CDR3 bases are TGTGCCAGCAGTCCCCCAGGGGGATCGGGTAACACCATATATTTT. Amino acids: CASSPPGGSGNTIYF.

The chain carries TRBV6-5 and TRBJ1-1; perhaps TRBD1 as D (6 bases). From germline, CDR1 is MNHEY and CDR2 SVGAGI. Trimming pared 2 bases from V and 4 bases from J, leaving 8 bases between. There are 13 residues in the CDR3. The DNA of the CDR3 is TGTGCCAGCAGTTACCGGACAGCCACTGAAGCTTTCTTT. It codes for CASSYRTATEAFF.

V and J are TRBV25-1 and TRBJ2-3, with D possibly matching TRBD2 (6 bases). The ends were cut back, 1 base at V and 2 bases at J, with 16 bases in the middle. This CDR3 comprises 17 residues. The germline V gene encodes CDR1 MGHDK and CDR2 SYGVNS. The chain's CDR3 is CASSEFSPGVPTDTQYF. The CDR3 bases are TGTGCCAGCAGTGAATTCTCCCCGGGGGTCCCCACAGATACGCAGTATTTT.

CDR3 in DNA: TGTGCCAGCAGCTTAGGCGGCCCAGGGGATCAGCCCCAGCATTTT. Amino acid sequence: CASSLGGPGDQPQHF. The chain employs TRBV7-9 and TRBJ1-5, with TRBD1 as a possible D gene (6 bases). The length of the CDR3 is 15 residues. The germline gives CDR1 SEHNR, CDR2 FQNEAQ (reference sequence). V lost 1 base and J 5 bases, leaving 12 bases between the germline ends. The entire variable domain, with the rest obtained from reference TRBV7-9 and TRBJ1-5, is as follows: DTGVSQNPRHKITKRGQNVTFRCDPISEHNRLYWYRQTLGQGPEFLTYFQNEAQLEKSRLLSDRFSAERPKGSFSTLEIQRTEQGDSAMYLCASSLGGPGDQPQHFGDGTRLSIL.

The gene calls are TRBV27 and TRBJ2-7; 11 nucleotides line up with TRBD1. The V gene's germline CDR1 is MNHEY and CDR2 SMNVEV (reference sequence). The CDR3 runs 15 residues. V lost 5 bases, J lost 7 bases, and 10 bases stayed unmatched. The CDR3 nucleotides are TGTGCCAGCAGTCCTTCCCGGGACAGGGGGAGAGAGCAGTACTTC. It translates to CASSPSRDRGREQYF.

The chain links TRBV12-3 or TRBV12-4 to TRBJ2-7; D is possibly TRBD2 (6 bases). CDR3 length: 13 residues. The germline V and J ends were trimmed by 6 bases and 5 bases, with 14 bases remaining between them. This CDR3 reads CASSREFTDEQYF. Here the CDR3 DNA reads TGTGCCAGCAGCCGGGAGTTTACTGACGAGCAGTACTTC.

The genes are TRBV18 and TRBJ1-5; D unresolved. The CDR3 length is 16 residues. Trimming pared 2 bases from V and 3 bases from J, leaving 14 bases between. The germline V gene encodes CDR1 KGHSH and CDR2 LQKENI. The CDR3, as DNA: TGTGCCAGCTCACCAGGGTTTGGAGGTCTCAATCAGCCCCAGCATTTT. Translation gives CASSPGFGGLNQPQHF.

This clone is a singleton in its sample. The chain uses TRBV2 and TRBJ2-7, with TRBD2 as a possible D gene (5 bases). The V gene's germline CDR1 is SNHLY and CDR2 FYNNEI. Trimming took off 2 bases at V and 3 bases at J, with 14 bases between the two ends. The CDR3 sequence is 15 residues long. The CDR3 protein is CASSETWLAGYEQYF. DNA of the CDR3: TGTGCCAGCAGTGAAACGTGGCTAGCAGGCTACGAGCAGTACTTC.

The chain employs TRBV6-2 or TRBV6-3 and TRBJ1-2; no clear D gene. The germline gives CDR1 MNHEY, CDR2 SVGEGT. The CDR3 consists of 18 residues. The ends were cut back, 4 bases at V and 2 bases at J, with 23 bases in the middle. In DNA, the CDR3 is TGTGCCAGCAGTTCCACTACCCTCCAAGTGATTACGAACTATGGCTACACCTTC. Translating it yields CASSSTTLQVITNYGYTF.

This clone was detected a few times. This chain connects TRBV6-4 to TRBJ2-2; 8 positions match TRBD1. The germline CDR1 and CDR2 sequences are MRHNA and SNTAGT. The CDR3 consists of 14 residues. Trimming removed 3 bases from V and 4 bases from J; junction bases left unmatched: 1. Here the CDR3 reads CASSETGGTGELFF. CDR3 DNA: TGTGCCAGCAGTGAAACAGGGGGCACCGGGGAGCTGTTTTTT.

Comment on this clone: Other DNA sequences of this sample code for an identical CDR3. The rearrangement links TRBV6-2 or TRBV6-3 to TRBJ1-1; a possible D gene is TRBD1 (5 bases). Trimming pared 5 bases from V and 2 bases from J, leaving 12 bases between. Germline CDR1 reads MNHEY; CDR2 reads SVGEGT. This CDR3 comprises 14 residues. The CDR3 sequence is CASSRQGANTEAFF. In DNA form, the CDR3 reads TGTGCCAGCAGTCGGCAGGGCGCAAACACTGAAGCTTTCTTT.

Notes on this clone: The junction does not match germline at one end; this may be a read error. The chain recombines TRBV11-2 with TRBJ1-2, with TRBD1 matching over 7 bases. Germline V CDR1 and CDR2: SGHAT, FQNNGV. This CDR3 has 15 residues. CDR3 loop: CASTLGQVDDYGYTF. DNA for the CDR3: TGTGCCAGCACCTTAGGACAGGTTGATGACTATGGCTACACCTTC.

The CDR3, as DNA: TGTGCCAGCTCACCACCGGGGACAGTTCAGTATGGCTACACCTTC. Protein: CASSPPGTVQYGYTF. The rearrangement joins TRBV18 to TRBJ1-2, with 7 bases identical to TRBD1. The ends lost 0 bases at V and 5 bases at J; junction bases unmatched: 6. From germline, CDR1 is KGHSH and CDR2 LQKENI. The CDR3 totals 15 residues.

This chain connects TRBV28 to TRBJ2-5; the D gene is possibly TRBD2 (6 bases). The V end was cut by 10 bases, the J end by 6 bases, with 18 bases between. Germline V gene data show CDR1 as MDHEN and CDR2 as SYDVKM. This CDR3 spans 13 amino acids. The CDR3, as DNA: TGTGCCACGACGGGCCGGGAGTGGAAGACCCAGTACTTC. It encodes CATTGREWKTQYF.

The chain has TRBV19 and TRBJ2-7, with D tentatively TRBD1 (6 bases). This CDR3 is 15 amino acids long. Trimming pared 5 bases from V and 5 bases from J, leaving 19 bases between. Germline V gene data show CDR1 as LNHDA and CDR2 as SQIVND (reference sequence). The CDR3 spells CASSPNRGRGNEQYF. CDR3 coding DNA: TGTGCCAGTAGTCCAAACAGAGGCAGGGGAAACGAGCAGTACTTC.

The V gene is TRBV12-3 or TRBV12-4, the J gene TRBJ1-1; D not resolved. The CDR3 runs to 13 residues. Trimming took 3 bases from V and 0 from J, leaving 5 bases between them. In nucleotides, the CDR3 is TGTGCCAGCAGTTTTGAGGTGAACACTGAAGCTTTCTTT. Translation gives CASSFEVNTEAFF.

The chain couples TRBV10-1 to TRBJ1-4; TRBD1 aligns across 9 bases. Germline loops: CDR1 WNHNN, CDR2 SYGVQD (reference sequence). The V and J ends lost 6 bases and 7 bases, in that order; junction bases with no gene match: 9. The CDR3 is 15 amino acids. This CDR3 is CASSERTGEGEKLFF. CDR3 coding DNA: TGCGCCAGCAGCGAGAGGACAGGGGAGGGTGAAAAACTGTTTTTT.

The chain employs TRBV18 and TRBJ2-7; possibly TRBD1 for D (5 bases). This CDR3 has 12 amino acids. The germline V gene has CDR1 KGHSH and CDR2 LQKENI. The V and J ends lost 5 bases and 5 bases respectively, with 10 bases between them. CDR3 sequence (DNA): TGTGCCAGCTCAACCGAAGGGGACGAGCAGTACTTC. This encodes CASSTEGDEQYF.